These 17 T cell receptor beta chains share one sample of origin, sequenced in a study of cytomegalovirus exposure and HLA in healthy donors. The PCR employed 60 Vbeta primers together with 13 Jbeta primers. Using immunoSEQ multiplex PCR, the repertoire was profiled, and TCRdb retains in-frame clones only, with some absent. The table records 95,000 to 100,000 clones, less than 9.5% of them present only once. Sequenced material: PBMCs. The receptor source for this set is a man over 45 in good health and CMV-seropositive.

The chain combines TRBV28 with TRBJ1-1; 10 positions match TRBD1. The length of the CDR3 is 15 residues. The trim removed 3 bases at V and 6 bases at J, leaving 7 bases unmatched. The germline gives CDR1 MDHEN, CDR2 SYDVKM. CDR3 sequence: CASSFSDRGISEAFF. The CDR3, as DNA: TGTGCCAGCAGTTTTTCGGACAGGGGGATTTCTGAAGCTTTCTTT. The full variable domain, with the rest looked up from reference TRBV28 and TRBJ1-1, is DVKVTQSSRYLVKRTGEKVFLECVQDMDHENMFWYRQDPGLGLRLIYFSYDVKMKEKGDIPEGYSVSREKKERFSLILESASTNQTSMYLCASSFSDRGISEAFFGQGTRLTVV.

The chain employs TRBV7-6 and TRBJ2-1, with D maybe TRBD2 (6 bases). Germline-derived CDR1 and CDR2 are SGHVS and FNYEAQ. The V end lost 5 bases, the J end lost 6 bases, and 11 bases lay between the germline ends. The CDR3 spans 13 residues. CDR3 loop: CASSLASANEQFF. As DNA, the CDR3 is TGTGCCAGCAGCCTCGCTAGCGCCAATGAGCAGTTCTTC.

A few counts support this clone. A junction end diverges from the germline sequence, so it may reflect a read error. J is TRBJ1-2 and V is TRBV6-1, with TRBD1 matching 7 bases. Germline values: CDR1 MNHNS, CDR2 SASEGT. This CDR3 has 15 amino acids. This CDR3 reads CASSEVLQGRYGYTF. Written as DNA, the CDR3 is TGTGCCAGCAGCGAAGTCCTACAGGGGAGGTATGGCTACACCTTC.

This clone appeared a few times. This rearrangement joins TRBV7-3 to TRBJ2-5; TRBD1 matches 7 bases. V trimming: 6 bases; J trimming: 2 bases; junction bases outside the gene matches: 9. The CDR3 length is 15 residues. Germline V lookup: CDR1 SGHTA, CDR2 FQGTGA. CDR3: CASRYYRGRQETQYF. CDR3 sequence (DNA): TGTGCCAGCAGATACTACAGGGGTCGGCAAGAGACCCAGTACTTC.

This clone was counted between two and nine times. V usage is TRBV28 and J usage is TRBJ1-2; D is perhaps TRBD1 (5 bases). The germline V gene has CDR1 MDHEN and CDR2 SYDVKM. This CDR3 has 17 amino acids. Between the trimmed V and J ends, which lost 5 bases and 2 bases, there was a span of 21 bases. The CDR3 sequence: CASSPAGRVSPNYGYTF. Written as DNA, the CDR3 is TGTGCCAGCAGTCCAGCGGGCAGGGTGTCCCCCAACTATGGCTACACCTTC.

The V call is TRBV28, the J call TRBJ2-2; TRBD2 matches at 10 bases. The germline CDR1 and CDR2 sequences are MDHEN and SYDVKM. This CDR3 spans 15 amino acids. The ends lost 6 bases at V and 4 bases at J; junction bases unmatched: 5. DNA for the CDR3: TGTGCCAGCAGGACTAGCGGGCTTGGCACCGGGGAGCTGTTTTTT. Amino acids: CASRTSGLGTGELFF.

The genes are TRBV7-2 and TRBJ2-5, with D possibly TRBD2 on 6 matching bases. The CDR3 consists of 15 residues. Looked up from germline, CDR1 is SGHTA and CDR2 is FQGNSA. Trimming took 6 bases from V and 5 from J, leaving 19 bases between them. CDR3 amino acids: CASSNHLAEWETQYF. The CDR3 DNA sequence: TGTGCCAGCAGTAATCATTTAGCGGAGTGGGAGACCCAGTACTTC.

This clone has only a few counts. The chain joins TRBV7-3 to TRBJ2-2; 7 nucleotides match TRBD1. The CDR3 spans 16 residues. V dropped 0 bases and J dropped 3; count of bases not matched to a gene: 4. CDR1 is SGHTA and CDR2 is FQGTGA in the germline V gene. The chain's CDR3 is CASSLTGQGDTGELFF. The CDR3 bases are TGTGCCAGCAGCTTAACGGGGCAGGGGGACACCGGGGAGCTGTTTTTT.

The rearrangement links TRBV5-1 to TRBJ1-1, with TRBD1 as a possible D gene (6 bases). Germline CDR1 reads SGHRS; CDR2 reads YFSETQ. The CDR3 has 16 residues. V lost 0 bases and J 11 bases, leaving 23 bases between the germline ends. CDR3 protein: CASSLGRSNQGYMAFF. CDR3 coding DNA: TGCGCCAGCAGCTTGGGGCGGTCAAATCAGGGGTATATGGCTTTCTTT. Full variable domain (missing parts from reference TRBV5-1 and TRBJ1-1): KAGVTQTPRYLIKTRGQQVTLSCSPISGHRSVSWYQQTPGQGLQFLFEYFSETQRNKGNFPGRFSGRQFSNSRSEMNVSTLELGDSALYLCASSLGRSNQGYMAFFGQGTRLTVV.

This chain joins TRBV5-1 and TRBJ1-1; the D gene is possibly TRBD1 (6 bases). The CDR3 loop spans 11 amino acids. Germline-derived CDR1 and CDR2 are SGHRS and YFSETQ. V was trimmed by 4 bases and J by 5 bases, leaving 6 bases between them. The CDR3: CASSQGTEAFF. Written as DNA, the CDR3 is TGCGCCAGCAGCCAGGGGACTGAAGCTTTCTTT.

V is TRBV18 and J is TRBJ1-3, with 11 nucleotides matching TRBD1. This CDR3 region has 14 residues. J gave up 7 bases and V 3 bases, and 2 bases lay outside the gene matches. CDR1 is KGHSH and CDR2 is LQKENI in the germline V gene. CDR3 protein: CASSPDRGLNTIYF. The CDR3 DNA reads TGTGCCAGCTCACCGGACAGGGGGCTCAACACCATATATTTT.

This sequence joins TRBV10-3 and TRBJ2-2; 7 bases are a match to TRBD1. CDR3 length: 14 residues. The V gene end was trimmed by 5 bases and the J gene end by 2 bases; junction bases not matched to a gene: 2. Germline loops: CDR1 ENHRY, CDR2 SYGVKD. The DNA of the CDR3 is TGTGCCATCAGTCGGGACAGCAACACCGGGGAGCTGTTTTTT. Protein: CAISRDSNTGELFF.

V and J are TRBV19 and TRBJ2-7; 9 bases map to TRBD2. The CDR3 spans 17 residues. CDR1 and CDR2 (germline): LNHDA, SQIVND (reference sequence). V was clipped by 5 bases and J by 2 bases; unmatched bases: 13. CDR3 loop: CASSLRGTSWDPYEQYF. In DNA, the CDR3 is TGTGCCAGTAGTCTTCGAGGGACTAGCTGGGACCCCTACGAGCAGTACTTC.

This clone was seen more than once but under ten times. This rearrangement joins TRBV28 to TRBJ1-1; D remains unclear. From germline, CDR1 is MDHEN and CDR2 SYDVKM. The CDR3 loop spans 13 amino acids. V lost 3 bases to trimming and J lost 11 bases, with 16 bases between them. The CDR3 coding sequence is TGTGCCAGCAGTTTTTCGGGGAAGGTGGGCGCTTTCTTT. Protein sequence: CASSFSGKVGAFF.

This clone was found a few times. The gene calls are TRBV27 and TRBJ1-2; D might be TRBD1 (6 bases). V gave up 3 bases and J gave up 4 bases, with 15 bases separating them. The CDR3 is made up of 15 amino acids. Germline V CDR1 and CDR2: MNHEY, SMNVEV (reference sequence). This CDR3 reads CASSFGQSPGYGYTF. DNA for the CDR3: TGTGCCAGCAGTTTCGGACAGAGTCCCGGCTATGGCTACACCTTC.

In regard to this clone: Sequence at one end of the junction differs from germline and may be a read error. The chain links TRBV6-1 to TRBJ2-5; 7 positions match TRBD2. Germline CDR1 reads MNHNS; CDR2 reads SASEGT. CDR3 size: 15 residues. The CDR3 protein is CASKTLSGAQEAQYF. As DNA, the CDR3 is TGTGCCAGCAAGACGCTAAGCGGGGCTCAAGAGGCCCAGTACTTC.

The chain combines TRBV28 with TRBJ1-2; no clear D gene. CDR3 length: 13 residues. With 8 bases removed from V and 4 bases from J, the gap between germline ends came to 14 bases. The germline V gene has CDR1 MDHEN and CDR2 SYDVKM. The CDR3 protein is CASSSLGVYGYTF. CDR3 nucleotide sequence: TGTGCCAGCTCCTCCCTTGGAGTCTATGGCTACACCTTC.